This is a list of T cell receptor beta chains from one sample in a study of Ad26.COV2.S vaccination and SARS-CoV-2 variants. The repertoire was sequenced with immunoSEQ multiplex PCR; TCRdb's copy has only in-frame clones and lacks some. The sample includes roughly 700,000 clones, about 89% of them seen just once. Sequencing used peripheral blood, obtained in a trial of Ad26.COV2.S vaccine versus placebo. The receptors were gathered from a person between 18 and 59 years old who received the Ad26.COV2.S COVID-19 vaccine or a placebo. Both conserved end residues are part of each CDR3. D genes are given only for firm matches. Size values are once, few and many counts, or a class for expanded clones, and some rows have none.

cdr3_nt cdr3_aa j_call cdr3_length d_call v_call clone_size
TGTGCCAGCAGCCCTCGGGACAGGGGGTCCTACGAGCAGTACTTC CASSPRDRGSYEQYF TRBJ2-7 15 TRBD1 TRBV11-2 .
TGTGCCACCAGCAGGGGGGGGAGCACAGATACGCAGTATTTT CATSRGGSTDTQYF TRBJ2-3 14 TRBD2 TRBV15 .
TGTGCCAGCCACAAACTAGCGGGAGGACCAGATACGCAGTATTTT CASHKLAGGPDTQYF TRBJ2-3 15 TRBD2 TRBV7-8 .
TGCGCCAGCAGCTCGGGACTGCCGAATGAGCAGTTCTTC CASSSGLPNEQFF TRBJ2-1 13 . TRBV5-1 .
TGTGCCAGCAGTTACTCTGGGGACTCTAACGGGGAGTTCTTC CASSYSGDSNGEFF TRBJ2-1 14 . TRBV6-5 .
TGTGCCAGCCGAGGGACCAGACAGAGCAGTTCTGGGGCCAACGTCCTGACTTTC CASRGTRQSSSGANVLTF TRBJ2-6 18 . TRBV6-8 .
TGTGCCAGCAAAGTTCGCGGGGGGAACACCGGGGAGCTGTTTTTT CASKVRGGNTGELFF TRBJ2-2 15 TRBD2 TRBV6-5 .
TGTGCCAGTAGTCCGCTGGGGGGACAGGGCCACGAGCAGTACTTC CASSPLGGQGHEQYF TRBJ2-7 15 TRBD1 TRBV19 once
TGTGCCAGCAGTTACTCGGGCCAGCCCCAGCATTTT CASSYSGQPQHF TRBJ1-5 12 . TRBV6-6 once
TGTGCCAGCAGTTACAACGGCATGAACACTGAAGCTTTCTTT CASSYNGMNTEAFF TRBJ1-1 14 . TRBV6-5 .
TGCGCCAGCAGCCGATCCCCGTCAGGGTACGAGCAGTACTTC CASSRSPSGYEQYF TRBJ2-7 14 . TRBV5-1 .
TGTGCCAGTAGTATAATCGTAGAGGAGCCCCAGCATTTT CASSIIVEEPQHF TRBJ1-5 13 . TRBV19 .
TGTGCCAGCAGTGAGACAGTAGGAACGGGACAGCCCCAGCATTTT CASSETVGTGQPQHF TRBJ1-5 15 . TRBV6-4 .
TGCGCCAGCAGCCAAGTAAGGGACGGCCGTAGCGGCTACACCTTC CASSQVRDGRSGYTF TRBJ1-2 15 . TRBV4-3 .
TGTGCCAGCAGCTTACAGGGGGGCACAGATACGCAGTATTTT CASSLQGGTDTQYF TRBJ2-3 14 TRBD1 TRBV5-4 .
TGTGCCAGCAGCCCTACGGCCCAGGGCAATCAGCCCCAGCATTTT CASSPTAQGNQPQHF TRBJ1-5 15 . TRBV6-2/TRBV6-3 .
TGTGCCAGCAGTCCCTTAGGGTACGAGCAGTACTTC CASSPLGYEQYF TRBJ2-7 12 . TRBV12-3/TRBV12-4 .
TGTGCCAGCAGTCCGAGGGAGAGCGGGGGGTACTCCTACAATGAGCAGTTCTTC CASSPRESGGYSYNEQFF TRBJ2-1 18 TRBD2 TRBV7-3 once
TGTGCCATCAGACAGGGGACCAATTCACCCCTCCACTTT CAIRQGTNSPLHF TRBJ1-6 13 TRBD1 TRBV6-5 .
TGTGCCAGCAGACCCCATAGTGAGGACGGGGAGCAGTTCTTC CASRPHSEDGEQFF TRBJ2-1 14 . TRBV4-2 .
TGCGCCAGCAGCTTGGTTGGGGGGCTGAACACTGAAGCTTTCTTT CASSLVGGLNTEAFF TRBJ1-1 15 . TRBV5-1 .
TGCGCCAGCAGCTTGGGCTCGGGACAGGGGAGGGAGACCCAGTACTTC CASSLGSGQGRETQYF TRBJ2-5 16 TRBD1 TRBV5-1 .
TGTGCCAGCAGCCCCAGGGGGCTGGTGTACGAGCAGTACTTC CASSPRGLVYEQYF TRBJ2-7 14 TRBD1 TRBV28 .
TGTGCCAGTAGTATAGTTCTCCGCATTCCCTTCGTCCCGGGGGGGCTCCACACTGAAGCTTTCTTT CASSIVLRIPFVPGGLHTEAFF TRBJ1-1 22 . TRBV19 once
TGTGCCAGCCGTAGAACAGCCCCATATAATTCACCCCTCCACTTT CASRRTAPYNSPLHF TRBJ1-6 15 . TRBV27 .
TGCGCCAGCAGCCAAGAGAGGGCCGGCCCCGACGAGCAGTACTTC CASSQERAGPDEQYF TRBJ2-7 15 . TRBV4-1 .
TGTGCCAGCAGTTATGCCCGGACTAGCGGGAGCGATGAGCAGTTCTTC CASSYARTSGSDEQFF TRBJ2-1 16 TRBD2 TRBV5-4 .
TGTGCCAGCAGCCGATACGTCCCGGGCCTCGATAGCAATCAGCCCCAGCATTTT CASSRYVPGLDSNQPQHF TRBJ1-5 18 . TRBV14 .
TGTGCCAGCAGCTATTGGGGAGACGAGACCCAGTACTTC CASSYWGDETQYF TRBJ2-5 13 . TRBV5-8 .
TGTGCCTCCAGGGGCGAAGGGGAAAAACTGTTTTTT CASRGEGEKLFF TRBJ1-4 12 . TRBV12-3/TRBV12-4 .
TGTGCCAGCAGTTATTTGCGGGGGGTTACCTACGAGCAGTACTTC CASSYLRGVTYEQYF TRBJ2-7 15 TRBD2 TRBV6-5 .
TGTGCCAGCAGCCCCGGGGACTTAAGGACCGGGGAGCTGTTTTTT CASSPGDLRTGELFF TRBJ2-2 15 . TRBV9 .
TGTGCCAGCAGCTTAGGCGGGAGGGGCACAGATACGCAGTATTTT CASSLGGRGTDTQYF TRBJ2-3 15 TRBD2 TRBV11-3 .
TGTGCCAGCAGTGGTGACTCTAAGGGGACCGGGGAGCTGTTTTTT CASSGDSKGTGELFF TRBJ2-2 15 . TRBV2 .
TGTGCCAGCAGTCCCGAGGACCCTCCTCTCCAAGCACCCCTCCACTTT CASSPEDPPLQAPLHF TRBJ1-6 16 . TRBV27 .
TGTGCCATCAGCCCCGGGGACACAGATACGCAGTATTTT CAISPGDTDTQYF TRBJ2-3 13 . TRBV10-3 .
TGTGCCTGGAGTTACGGGGTTAGCGGGGGCACTGAAGCTTTCTTT CAWSYGVSGGTEAFF TRBJ1-1 15 . TRBV30 .
TGTGCCAGCAGGTCCAGACAGAGGGGAACGCAGTATTTT CASRSRQRGTQYF TRBJ2-3 13 . TRBV6-5 .
TGTGCCAGCAGCCCCCTCTCGCCAGGGGAGACCCAGTACTTC CASSPLSPGETQYF TRBJ2-5 14 . TRBV3-1/TRBV3-2 .
TGTGCCAGCAGCCGGACAGGCGACTCTGGGGCCAACGTCCTGACTTTC CASSRTGDSGANVLTF TRBJ2-6 16 TRBD1 TRBV4-2 .
TGCAGCGTTGGCGGGACTAGCGGGGTCAGCTCCTACAATGAGCAGTTCTTC CSVGGTSGVSSYNEQFF TRBJ2-1 17 TRBD2 TRBV29-1 .
TGTGCCACCACACCGGACCCGGGACGGGCTGAAGCTTTCTTT CATTPDPGRAEAFF TRBJ1-1 14 . TRBV2 .
TGTGCCTGGAATGCAGGGGGGGGTGGCTACACCTTC CAWNAGGGGYTF TRBJ1-2 12 TRBD1 TRBV30 .
TGCGCCAGCAGCCTGGGACAGGGAAGCACTGAAGCTTTCTTT CASSLGQGSTEAFF TRBJ1-1 14 TRBD1 TRBV5-1 .
TGTGCCAGCAGCTCTGAACTCTTGACAGAATACAATGAGCAGTTCTTC CASSSELLTEYNEQFF TRBJ2-1 16 . TRBV5-6 once
TGTGCCTGGAGTCCGACAGAACTTAATGAAAAACTGTTTTTT CAWSPTELNEKLFF TRBJ1-4 14 . TRBV30 .
TGTGCCAGCAGTTACTGGGGGAATTCACCCCTCCACTTT CASSYWGNSPLHF TRBJ1-6 13 . TRBV6-5 .
TGTGCCAGCAGCGTCATGGGGAATAGCAATCAGCCCCAGCATTTT CASSVMGNSNQPQHF TRBJ1-5 15 . TRBV2 .
TGTGCCAGCAGCTGGGGACTAGCGGGTGGCGAGTTCTTC CASSWGLAGGEFF TRBJ2-1 13 TRBD2 TRBV5-6 .
TGTGCCAGCAGCTTGGACAGGGGAAGGGAAAAACTGTTTTTT CASSLDRGREKLFF TRBJ1-4 14 TRBD1 TRBV5-6 .
TGCAGTGCTCCCCAGCGGGAGACCCAGTACTTC CSAPQRETQYF TRBJ2-5 11 . TRBV20-1 .